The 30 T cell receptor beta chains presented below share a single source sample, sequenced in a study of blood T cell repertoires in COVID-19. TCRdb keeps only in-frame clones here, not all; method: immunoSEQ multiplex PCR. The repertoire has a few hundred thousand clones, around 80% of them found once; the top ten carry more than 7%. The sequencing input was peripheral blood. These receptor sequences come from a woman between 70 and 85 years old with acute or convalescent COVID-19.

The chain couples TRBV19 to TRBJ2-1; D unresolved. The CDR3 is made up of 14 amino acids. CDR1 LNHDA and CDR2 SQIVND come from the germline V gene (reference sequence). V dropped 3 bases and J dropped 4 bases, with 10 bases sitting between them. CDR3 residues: CASSIGEPYNEQFF. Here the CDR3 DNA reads TGTGCCAGTAGTATTGGAGAGCCATACAATGAGCAGTTCTTC.

The CDR3 region has the DNA TGTGCCAGCAGCTTGAGTCTCTATAGGAACACTGAAGCTTTCTTT. Encoded protein: CASSLSLYRNTEAFF. The rearrangement links TRBV5-5 to TRBJ1-1; D ambiguous. V was shortened by 1 base and J by 1 base, with 11 bases between the two germline ends. The CDR3 is 15 residues long. Germline-derived CDR1 and CDR2 are SGHKS and YYEKEE (reference sequence).

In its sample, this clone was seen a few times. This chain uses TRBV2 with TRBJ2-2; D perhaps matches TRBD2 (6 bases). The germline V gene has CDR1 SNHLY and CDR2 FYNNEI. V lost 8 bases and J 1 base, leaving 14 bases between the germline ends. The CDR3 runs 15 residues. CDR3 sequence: CASSGSRVNTGELFF. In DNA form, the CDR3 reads TGTGCCAGCTCCGGGAGCAGGGTGAACACCGGGGAGCTGTTTTTT.

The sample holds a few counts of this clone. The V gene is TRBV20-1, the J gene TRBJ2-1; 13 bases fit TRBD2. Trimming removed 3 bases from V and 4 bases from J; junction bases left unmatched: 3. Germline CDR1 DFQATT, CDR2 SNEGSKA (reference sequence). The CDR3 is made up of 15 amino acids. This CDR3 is CSASTSGGDYNEQFF. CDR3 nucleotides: TGCAGTGCTAGTACTAGCGGGGGGGATTACAATGAGCAGTTCTTC.

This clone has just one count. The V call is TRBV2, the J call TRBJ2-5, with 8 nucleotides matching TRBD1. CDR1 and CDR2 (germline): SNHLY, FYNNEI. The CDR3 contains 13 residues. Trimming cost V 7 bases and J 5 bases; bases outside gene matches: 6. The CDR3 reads CASMIRGLETQYF. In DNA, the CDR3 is TGTGCCAGCATGATCAGGGGGCTTGAGACCCAGTACTTC.

CDR3 in amino acids: CASSQGQGSTDTQYF. CDR3 DNA sequence: TGCGCCAGCAGCCAAGGACAGGGAAGCACAGATACGCAGTATTTT. The chain couples TRBV5-1 to TRBJ2-3; 8 bases align to TRBD1. CDR1 and CDR2 (germline): SGHRS, YFSETQ. The V segment lost 4 bases and the J segment 0 bases; nucleotides outside the gene matches: 4. CDR3 length equals 15 residues.

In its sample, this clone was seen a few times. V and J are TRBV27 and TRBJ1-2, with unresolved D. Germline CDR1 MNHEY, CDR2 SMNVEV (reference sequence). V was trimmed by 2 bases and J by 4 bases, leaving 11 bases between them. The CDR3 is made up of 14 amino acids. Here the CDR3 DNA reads TGTGCCAGCAGTTTAGATGCGTCCTTCTATGGCTACACCTTC. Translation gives CASSLDASFYGYTF.

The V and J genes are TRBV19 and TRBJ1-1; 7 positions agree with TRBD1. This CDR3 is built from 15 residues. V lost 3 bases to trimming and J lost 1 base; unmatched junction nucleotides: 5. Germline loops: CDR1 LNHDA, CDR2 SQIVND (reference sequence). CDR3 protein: CASSMTGHSNTEAFF. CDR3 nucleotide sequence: TGTGCCAGTAGTATGACAGGGCATTCGAACACTGAAGCTTTCTTT.

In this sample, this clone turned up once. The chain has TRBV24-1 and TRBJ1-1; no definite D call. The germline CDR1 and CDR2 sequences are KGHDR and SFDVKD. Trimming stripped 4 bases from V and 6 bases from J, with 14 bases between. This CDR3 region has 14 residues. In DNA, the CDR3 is TGTGCCACCAGTGAAATTAGCGGTAAGGCTGAAGCTTTCTTT. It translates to CATSEISGKAEAFF.

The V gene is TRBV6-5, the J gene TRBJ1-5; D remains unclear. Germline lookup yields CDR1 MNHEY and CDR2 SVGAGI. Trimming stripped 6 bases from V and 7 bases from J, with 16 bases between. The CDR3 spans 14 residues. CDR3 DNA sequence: TGTGCCAGCAGGGTCTTAGGGAGAGGGCAGCCCCAGCATTTT. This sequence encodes CASRVLGRGQPQHF.

The CDR3 DNA sequence: TGTGCCAGCAGCTCCCAGTGGCACACTGAAGCTTTCTTT. Translated: CASSSQWHTEAFF. The chain carries TRBV7-2 and TRBJ1-1; D remains ambiguous. The V end lost 4 bases, the J end lost 3 bases, and 9 bases lay between the germline ends. The germline CDR1 and CDR2 sequences are SGHTA and FQGNSA. The CDR3 covers 13 residues.

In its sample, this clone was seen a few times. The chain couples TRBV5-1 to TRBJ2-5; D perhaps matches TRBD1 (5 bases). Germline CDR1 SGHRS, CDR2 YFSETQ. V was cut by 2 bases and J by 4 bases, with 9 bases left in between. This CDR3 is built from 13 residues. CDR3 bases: TGCGCCAGCAGCTTAGGGGTAGGAGAGACCCAGTACTTC. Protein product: CASSLGVGETQYF. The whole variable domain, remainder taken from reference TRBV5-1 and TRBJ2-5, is KAGVTQTPRYLIKTRGQQVTLSCSPISGHRSVSWYQQTPGQGLQFLFEYFSETQRNKGNFPGRFSGRQFSNSRSEMNVSTLELGDSALYLCASSLGVGETQYFGPGTRLLVL.

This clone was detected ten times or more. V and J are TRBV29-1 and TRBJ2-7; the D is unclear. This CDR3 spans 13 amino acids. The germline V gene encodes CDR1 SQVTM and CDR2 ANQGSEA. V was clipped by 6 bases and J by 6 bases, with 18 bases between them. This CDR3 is CSVVVPPLREQYF. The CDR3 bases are TGCAGCGTAGTGGTGCCCCCTCTACGCGAGCAGTACTTC.

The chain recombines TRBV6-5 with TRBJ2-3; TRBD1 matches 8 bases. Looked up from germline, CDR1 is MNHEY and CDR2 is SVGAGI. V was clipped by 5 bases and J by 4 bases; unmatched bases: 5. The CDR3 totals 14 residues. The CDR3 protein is CASSPGQGPDTQYF. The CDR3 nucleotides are TGTGCCAGCAGTCCAGGACAGGGTCCAGATACGCAGTATTTT.

This CDR3 is CASSFYSGELFF. In DNA form, the CDR3 reads TGTGCCAGCAGCTTCTATTCCGGGGAGCTGTTTTTT. This rearrangement joins TRBV7-2 to TRBJ2-2; D is unresolved. The V end was cut by 3 bases, the J end by 6 bases, with 5 bases between. The CDR3 runs 12 residues. CDR1 and CDR2 from the germline V gene are SGHTA and FQGNSA.

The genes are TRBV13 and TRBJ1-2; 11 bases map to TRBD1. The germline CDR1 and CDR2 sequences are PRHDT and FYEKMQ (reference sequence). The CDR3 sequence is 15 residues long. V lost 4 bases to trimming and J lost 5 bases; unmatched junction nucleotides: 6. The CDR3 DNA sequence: TGTGCCAGCAGCTCCCTAGGACAGGGGGCTTATGGCTACACCTTC. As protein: CASSSLGQGAYGYTF.

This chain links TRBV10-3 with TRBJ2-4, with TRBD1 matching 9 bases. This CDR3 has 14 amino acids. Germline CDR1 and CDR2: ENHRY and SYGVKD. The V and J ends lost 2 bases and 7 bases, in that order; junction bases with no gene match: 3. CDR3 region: CAISEGQGLNIQYF. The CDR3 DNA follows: TGTGCCATCAGTGAGGGACAGGGGTTGAACATTCAGTACTTC.

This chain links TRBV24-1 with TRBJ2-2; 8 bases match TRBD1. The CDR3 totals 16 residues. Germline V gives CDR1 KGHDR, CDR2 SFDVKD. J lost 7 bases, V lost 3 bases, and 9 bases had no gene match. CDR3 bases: TGTGCCACCAGTGATCCCGACAGGGGAAGGGGCGGGGAGCTGTTTTTT. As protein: CATSDPDRGRGGELFF.

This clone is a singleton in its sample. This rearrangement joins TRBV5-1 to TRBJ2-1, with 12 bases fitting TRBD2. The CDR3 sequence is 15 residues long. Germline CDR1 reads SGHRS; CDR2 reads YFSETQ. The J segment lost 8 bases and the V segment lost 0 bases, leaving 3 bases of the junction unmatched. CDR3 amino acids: CASSLGTSGDHEQFF. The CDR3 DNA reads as TGCGCCAGCAGCTTGGGGACTAGCGGGGATCATGAGCAGTTCTTC.

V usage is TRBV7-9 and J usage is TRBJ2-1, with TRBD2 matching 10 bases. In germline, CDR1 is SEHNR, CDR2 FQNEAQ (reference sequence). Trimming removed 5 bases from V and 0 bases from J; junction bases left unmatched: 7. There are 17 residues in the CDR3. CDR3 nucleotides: TGTGCCAGCAGCCCCCTAGCGGGGGCCCGCTCCTACAATGAGCAGTTCTTC. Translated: CASSPLAGARSYNEQFF.

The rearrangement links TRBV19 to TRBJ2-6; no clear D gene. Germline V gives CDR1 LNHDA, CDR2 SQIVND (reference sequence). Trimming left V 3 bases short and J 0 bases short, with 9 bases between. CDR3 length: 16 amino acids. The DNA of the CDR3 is TGTGCCAGTAGTATCCTTGGCATCTCTGGGGCCAACGTCCTGACTTTC. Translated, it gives CASSILGISGANVLTF.

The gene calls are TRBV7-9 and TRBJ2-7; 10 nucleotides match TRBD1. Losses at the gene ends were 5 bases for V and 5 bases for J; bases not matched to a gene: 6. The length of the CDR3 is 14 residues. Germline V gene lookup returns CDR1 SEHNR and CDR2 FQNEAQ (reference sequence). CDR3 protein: CASSLGQGLDEQYF. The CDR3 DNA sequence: TGTGCCAGCAGCCTGGGACAGGGGCTCGACGAGCAGTACTTC.

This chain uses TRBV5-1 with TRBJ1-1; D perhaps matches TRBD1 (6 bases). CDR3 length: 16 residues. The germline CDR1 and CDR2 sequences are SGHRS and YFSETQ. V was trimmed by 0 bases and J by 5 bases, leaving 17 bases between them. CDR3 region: CASSLDPETGQTEAFF. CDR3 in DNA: TGCGCCAGCAGCTTGGATCCAGAGACAGGTCAAACTGAAGCTTTCTTT.

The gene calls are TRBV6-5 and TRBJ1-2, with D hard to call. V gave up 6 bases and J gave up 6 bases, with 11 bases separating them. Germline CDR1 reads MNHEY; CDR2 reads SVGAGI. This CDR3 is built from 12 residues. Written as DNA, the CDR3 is TGTGCCAGCAGCAACGAACGGGATGGCTACACCTTC. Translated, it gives CASSNERDGYTF.

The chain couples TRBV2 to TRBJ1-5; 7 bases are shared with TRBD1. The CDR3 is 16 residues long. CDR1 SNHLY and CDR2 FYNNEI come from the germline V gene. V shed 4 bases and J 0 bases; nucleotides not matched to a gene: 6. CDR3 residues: CASSAEGANSNQPQHF. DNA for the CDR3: TGTGCCAGCAGTGCGGAGGGGGCCAATAGCAATCAGCCCCAGCATTTT.

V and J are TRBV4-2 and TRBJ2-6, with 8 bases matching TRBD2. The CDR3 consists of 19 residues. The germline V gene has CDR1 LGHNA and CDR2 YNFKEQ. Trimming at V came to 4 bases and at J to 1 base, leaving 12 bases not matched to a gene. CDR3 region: CASSPDQLADTSGANVLTF. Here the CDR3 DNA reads TGTGCCAGCAGCCCAGACCAACTAGCGGACACGTCTGGGGCCAACGTCCTGACTTTC.

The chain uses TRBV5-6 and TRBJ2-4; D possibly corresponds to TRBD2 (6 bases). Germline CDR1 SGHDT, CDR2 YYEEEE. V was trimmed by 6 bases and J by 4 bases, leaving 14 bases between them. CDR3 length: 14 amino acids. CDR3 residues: CASTGGSAKNIQYF. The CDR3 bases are TGTGCCAGCACCGGGGGTAGCGCTAAAAACATTCAGTACTTC.

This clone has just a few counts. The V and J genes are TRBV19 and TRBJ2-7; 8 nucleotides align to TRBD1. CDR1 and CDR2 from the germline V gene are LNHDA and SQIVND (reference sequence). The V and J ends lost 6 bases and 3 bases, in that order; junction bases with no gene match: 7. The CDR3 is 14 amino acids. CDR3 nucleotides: TGTGCCAGTAGGAGCACAGGGGGATTCTACGAGCAGTACGTC. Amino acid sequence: CASRSTGGFYEQYV.

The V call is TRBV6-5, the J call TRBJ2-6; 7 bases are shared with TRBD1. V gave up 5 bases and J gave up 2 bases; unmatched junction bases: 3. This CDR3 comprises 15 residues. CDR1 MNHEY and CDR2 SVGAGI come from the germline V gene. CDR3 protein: CASSPTGAGANVLTF. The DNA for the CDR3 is TGTGCCAGCAGTCCCACAGGGGCTGGGGCCAACGTCCTGACTTTC.

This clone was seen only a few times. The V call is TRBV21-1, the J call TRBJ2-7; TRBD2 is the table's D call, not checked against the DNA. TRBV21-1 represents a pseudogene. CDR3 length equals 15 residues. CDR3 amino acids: CASSSPGGYSYEQYF. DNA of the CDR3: TGTGCCAGCAGCAGTCCGGGTGGGTACTCCTACGAGCAGTACTTC.